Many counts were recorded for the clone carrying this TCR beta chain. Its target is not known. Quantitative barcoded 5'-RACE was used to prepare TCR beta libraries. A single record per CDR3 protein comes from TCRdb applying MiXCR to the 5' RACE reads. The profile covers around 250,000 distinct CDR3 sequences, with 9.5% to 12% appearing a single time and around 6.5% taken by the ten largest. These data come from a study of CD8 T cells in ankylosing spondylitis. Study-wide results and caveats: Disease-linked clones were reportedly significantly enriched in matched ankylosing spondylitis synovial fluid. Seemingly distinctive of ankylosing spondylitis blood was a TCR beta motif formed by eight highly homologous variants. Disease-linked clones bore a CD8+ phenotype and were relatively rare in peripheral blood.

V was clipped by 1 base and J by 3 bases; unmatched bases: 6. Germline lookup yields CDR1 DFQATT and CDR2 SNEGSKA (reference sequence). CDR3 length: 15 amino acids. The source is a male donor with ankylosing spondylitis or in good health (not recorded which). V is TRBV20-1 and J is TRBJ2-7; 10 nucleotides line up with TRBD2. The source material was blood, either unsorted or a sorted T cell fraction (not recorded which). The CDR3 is CSARGLVAGGYEQYF. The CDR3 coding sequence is TGCAGTGCTAGAGGGTTGGTAGCGGGAGGCTACGAGCAGTACTTC.